This section outlines one T cell receptor beta chain sequence together with its context. Its antigen is not identified. These data belong to a study of a mutant IDH1 vaccine in newly diagnosed glioma. Across the whole study: The earlier regimen, radiotherapy, temozolomide, or both, was most often both.

Between the trimmed V and J ends, which lost 6 bases and 0 bases, there was a span of 14 bases. Germline V gene sequence: CDR1 MNHNS, CDR2 SASEGT. This CDR3 is built from 15 residues. Study results and caveats: Seemingly, pseudoprogression had no relation to changes in the top peripheral T cell clonotypes.

The method was immunoSEQ multiplex PCR; TCRdb's version includes in-frame clones alone and lacks a portion of them. The repertoire holds under 55,000 clones, with 90% to 95% as singletons. Time point given: week 11, during vaccination. What each vaccine dose contained was 300 ug of mutant IDH1 20-mer peptide, accompanied by topical imiquimod. Each tumor in the donors was a new WHO grade 3 or 4 astrocytoma, IDH1-mutant and ATRX-lost. The chain employs TRBV6-1 and TRBJ1-1, with D unclear. The starting material was PBMCs, obtained from a glioma patient whose treatment included an IDH1 peptide vaccine. The receptor was derived from a man between 45 and 60 years old with glioma. CDR3 DNA: TGTGCCAGCAGCCCCCCTGGGAATCTGAACACTGAAGCTTTCTTT. It codes for CASSPPGNLNTEAFF.